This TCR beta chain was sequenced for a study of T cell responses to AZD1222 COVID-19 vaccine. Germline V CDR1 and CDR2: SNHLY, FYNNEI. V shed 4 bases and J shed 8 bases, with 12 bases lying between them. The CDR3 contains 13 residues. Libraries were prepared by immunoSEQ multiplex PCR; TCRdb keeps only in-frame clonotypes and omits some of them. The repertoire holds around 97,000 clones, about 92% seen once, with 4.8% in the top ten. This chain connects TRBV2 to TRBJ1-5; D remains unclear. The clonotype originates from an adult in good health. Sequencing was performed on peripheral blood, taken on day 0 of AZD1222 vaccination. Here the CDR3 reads CASSVERAEPQHF. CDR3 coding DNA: TGTGCCAGCAGTGTAGAGAGGGCAGAGCCCCAGCATTTT.